This is a list of T cell receptor beta chains from one sample in a study of patients and donors after allogeneic stem cell transplantation. From the RT-PCR reads, TCRdb called clonotypes with MiXCR, one entry per CDR3 protein. The sample has about a million distinct CDR3 sequences; roughly 18% are singletons. The sample consisted of blood, either unsorted or a sorted T cell fraction (not recorded which). The receptors originated from a human donor who was either an allogeneic HSCT recipient or a stem cell or donor lymphocyte infusion donor (not recorded which). It is not recorded whose cells these are; they may come from a transplant donor. CDR3s include the opening cysteine and the closing phenylalanine or tryptophan. D genes are given only for firm matches. For some rows the clone size is stated as once, few or many, or as a class when expanded; others skip it.

J	V	size	D	DNA	CDR3
TRBJ2-3	TRBV2	few	TRBD2	TGTGCCAGCAGTGAAGCGCTTACTAGCGGGAGTGTAGGGGATACGCAGTATTTT	CASSEALTSGSVGDTQYF
TRBJ2-3	TRBV7-2	NA	NA	TGTGCCAGCAGCCCGCATGGAGCCCCGACGGATACGCAGTATTTT	CASSPHGAPTDTQYF
TRBJ2-1	TRBV7-2	many	NA	TGTGCCAGCAGCTTATTAGGTCTTACCAATGAGCAGTTCTTC	CASSLLGLTNEQFF
TRBJ2-7	TRBV9	few	NA	TGTGCCAGCAGCGTAGCTGGGCTCAGCTACGAGCAGTACTTC	CASSVAGLSYEQYF
TRBJ2-5	TRBV5-1	many	NA	TGCGCCAGCAGCTCTGGTTCTAGCGTGGAGACCCAGTACTTC	CASSSGSSVETQYF
TRBJ2-6	TRBV25-1	few	NA	TGTGCCAGCAGTGAATGGCGGGCTGGCTCTGGGGCCAACGTCCTGACTTTC	CASSEWRAGSGANVLTF
TRBJ2-3	TRBV11-1	NA	NA	TGTGCCAGCAGCTCGGCGAGAACAGGTTCGCAGTATTTT	CASSSARTGSQYF
TRBJ2-3	TRBV24-1	NA	NA	TGTGCCACCAGTGATCGGATAGCGACAGGAACTAGCACAGATACGCAGTATTTT	CATSDRIATGTSTDTQYF
TRBJ2-7	TRBV5-5	few	NA	TGTGCCAGCAGTTTGGCAATAACTTGGGAGCAGTACTTC	CASSLAITWEQYF
TRBJ1-1	TRBV4-1	few	NA	TGCGCCAGCAGCCAAGATTTCCCCGCCGGCCATGGGCAGGCTTTCTTT	CASSQDFPAGHGQAFF
TRBJ1-3	TRBV12-3/TRBV12-4	few	NA	TGTGCCAACGCCCTGGGAGGTGGAAACACCATATATTTT	CANALGGGNTIYF
TRBJ2-2	TRBV5-1	NA	TRBD1	TGCGCCAGCAGCTTGACGGGACAGGGGGAGACCGGGGAGCTGTTTTTT	CASSLTGQGETGELFF
TRBJ2-7	TRBV4-2	NA	TRBD2	TGTGCCAGCAGCCTACGTCCTAGCGGGGATTTGAGCTCCTACGAGCAGTACTTC	CASSLRPSGDLSSYEQYF
TRBJ2-7	TRBV4-3	many	NA	TGCGCCAGCAGCCAAGATTGGCGGGACTTCTACGAGCAGTACTTC	CASSQDWRDFYEQYF
TRBJ2-1	TRBV9	many	TRBD2	TGTGCCAGCATCCGATCCACGGGACTAGCCCATTACAATGAGCAGTTCTTC	CASIRSTGLAHYNEQFF
TRBJ2-7	TRBV3-1	few	TRBD1	TGTGCCAGCAGCCCAACGACATCCGGGACAGGGGGCCTCGAGCAGTACTTC	CASSPTTSGTGGLEQYF
TRBJ2-7	TRBV12-3/TRBV12-4	many	NA	TGTGCCAGCACCCCAGGGATGATTGGGTACGAGCAGTACTTC	CASTPGMIGYEQYF
TRBJ1-2	TRBV3-1	few	TRBD1	TGTGCCAGCAGCTTCGGACAGGGGGCGAGGGGCTACACCTTC	CASSFGQGARGYTF
TRBJ1-1	TRBV5-1	once	NA	TGCGCCAGCAGCTTGGCCGGAAGGACCCACACTGAAGCTTTCTTT	CASSLAGRTHTEAFF
TRBJ2-5	TRBV20-1	NA	TRBD1	TGCAGTGCTTCCGGGACAGGGGGATCGAGAGAGACCCAGTACTTC	CSASGTGGSRETQYF
TRBJ2-2	TRBV5-6	NA	TRBD1	TGTGCCAGCAGCCCCTCCCGCGACAGGGGTCGTTACCCCGGGGAGCTGTTTTTT	CASSPSRDRGRYPGELFF
TRBJ1-1	TRBV20-1	few	TRBD1	TGCAGTGCTAGAGCCGGGACAGGGGAGGTCACTGAAGCTTTCTTT	CSARAGTGEVTEAFF
TRBJ2-1	TRBV24-1	few	TRBD1	TGTGCCACCAGTGATTTGGGGGCGGGACAGGGATTTTACAATGAGCAGTTCTTC	CATSDLGAGQGFYNEQFF
TRBJ2-1	TRBV9	few	TRBD2	TGTGCCAGCAGCGTAGAAGCGGGAGGAGAGCAGTTCTTC	CASSVEAGGEQFF
TRBJ2-5	TRBV11-2	few	TRBD2	TGTGCCAGCAGCCGCCCGGCGGGAGTATGGGGAGAGACCCAGTACTTC	CASSRPAGVWGETQYF
TRBJ1-3	TRBV4-2	NA	NA	TGTGCCAGCAGCCCCCAATGGGGAACTGGAAACACCATATATTTT	CASSPQWGTGNTIYF
TRBJ2-1	TRBV11-3	few	TRBD2	TGTGCCAGCAGCCCAAGGACTAGCGGGAGTTTGAATGAGCAGTTCTTC	CASSPRTSGSLNEQFF
TRBJ2-1	TRBV19	NA	NA	TGTGCCAGTAGTATCCCCACTTACGGTGAGCAGTTCTTC	CASSIPTYGEQFF
TRBJ1-1	TRBV20-1	NA	NA	TGCAGTGCTAGGCCCAGACATACGAACACTGAAGCTTTCTTT	CSARPRHTNTEAFF
TRBJ1-1	TRBV4-3	few	NA	TGCGCCAGCAGCCAAGTAGGGACCCTCCTGGGGACTGAAGCTTTCTTT	CASSQVGTLLGTEAFF
TRBJ2-1	TRBV9	few	TRBD2	TGTGCCAGCAGCGGGGGACTAGCGGGAGTATTTAATGAGCAGTTCTTC	CASSGGLAGVFNEQFF
TRBJ1-1	TRBV7-2	once	NA	TGTGCCAGCAGCCCCCGGGGGGGCCTCCGAGCTTTCTTT	CASSPRGGLRAFF
TRBJ2-7	TRBV4-3	NA	TRBD2	TGCGCCAGCAGCCAAGATGGGCGCGGGGGGCTCTACGAGCAGTACTTC	CASSQDGRGGLYEQYF
TRBJ2-5	TRBV24-1	many	NA	TGTGCCACCAGTGACCCGGGACCTCAGCAAGAGACCCAGTACTTC	CATSDPGPQQETQYF
TRBJ2-7	TRBV28	few	NA	TGTGCCAGCGGTAGGACAGCACTATTGGACGAGCAGTACTTC	CASGRTALLDEQYF
TRBJ1-6	TRBV25-1	NA	TRBD1	TGTGCCACCGGGACAGGGGCCGCAATTGGCAATTCACCCCTCCACTTT	CATGTGAAIGNSPLHF
TRBJ2-1	TRBV12-1	NA	NA	TGTGCCAGCAGATGGCCTAGCGGGAAGTACAATGAGCAGTTCTTC	CASRWPSGKYNEQFF
TRBJ2-2	TRBV5-5	NA	NA	TGTGCCAGCCTAACCGCGCACCGCCCCAGGGGGGGCACCGGGGAGCTGTTTTTT	CASLTAHRPRGGTGELFF
TRBJ1-4	TRBV27	few	NA	TGTGCCAGCAGTTTAGGTATCCCGGCAACTAATGAAAAACTGTTTTTT	CASSLGIPATNEKLFF
TRBJ1-1	TRBV6-1	NA	NA	TGTGCCAGCATCCCACGCGTGCAGAGGAACACTGAAGCTTTCTTT	CASIPRVQRNTEAFF